One and the same sample provided the 27 T cell receptor beta chains below, sequenced in a study of molecular identifiers for immune sequencing clone quantification. TCRdb reprocessed the PCR reads via MiXCR and lists one record per CDR3 protein. The sample includes some 65,000 distinct CDR3 sequences, approximately 17% of them seen just once. The sample consisted of naive CD8+ T cells from blood, with Jurkat cell RNA spiked in. The subset was: FACS-sorted CD8+CD4-CCR7+CD45RA+ naive T cells. The receptor source for this set is a human donor in good health. Some libraries in this study had Jurkat cell RNA spiked in.

This clonotype was observed at least ten times. The gene calls are TRBV29-1 and TRBJ2-2, with 8 bases identical to TRBD1. CDR1 and CDR2 from the germline V gene are SQVTM and ANQGSEA. The J segment lost 1 base and the V segment lost 6 bases, leaving 4 bases of the junction unmatched. This CDR3 has 14 amino acids. CDR3 in DNA: TGCAGCGTGGACGACAGGGGGAACACCGGGGAGCTGTTTTTT. Translating gives CSVDDRGNTGELFF.

This clonotype appeared a single time. Given a much more abundant clone one base away, this may be a read error. The chain couples TRBV2 to TRBJ2-7; tentative D call: TRBD2 (6 bases). The germline CDR1 and CDR2 sequences are SNHLY and FYNNEI. This CDR3 is built from 15 residues. CDR3 DNA sequence: TGTGCCAGCAGTGGCGGGCTAGCGAGCTCCTACGTGCAGTACTTC. This translates into CASSGGLASSYVQYF. Variable domain in full (rest from reference TRBV2 and TRBJ2-7): EPEVTQTPSHQVTQMGQEVILRCVPISNHLYFYWYRQILGQKVEFLVSFYNNEISEKSEIFDDQFSVERPDGSNFTLKIRSTKLEDSAMYFCASSGGLASSYVQYFGPGTRLTVT.

This clonotype was counted at least ten times. This chain's CDR3 is CSATRDSQYEQYF. The CDR3 bases are TGCAGTGCTACCCGGGACTCACAGTACGAGCAGTACTTC. This chain joins TRBV20-1 and TRBJ2-7, with a weak D call TRBD2 (6 bases). Germline CDR1 and CDR2: DFQATT and SNEGSKA (reference sequence). V was clipped by 4 bases and J by 4 bases, with 14 bases between them. The CDR3 has 13 residues.

In the case of this clonotype: A much larger clone lies one base from this, so it may be a read error. This chain uses TRBV4-2 with TRBJ1-1; D is uncertain. V was pared by 0 bases and J by 5 bases, with 13 bases between. The CDR3 contains 15 residues. Germline CDR1 reads LGHNA; CDR2 reads YNFKEQ. This CDR3 is CASSQETHSVTEAFF. The CDR3 DNA is TGTGCCAGCAGCCAAGAGACTCATTCTGTGACTGAAGCTTTCTTT.

This clonotype has a count of ten or more. This chain links TRBV28 with TRBJ2-3; D remains ambiguous. Germline CDR1 MDHEN, CDR2 SYDVKM. V was trimmed by 4 bases and J by 4 bases, leaving 9 bases between them. CDR3 length: 13 amino acids. The CDR3 DNA follows: TGTGCCAGCAGTTCTCCCCTGGCAGATACGCAGTATTTT. It encodes CASSSPLADTQYF.

The chain has TRBV20-1 and TRBJ2-7, with D perhaps matching TRBD1 (6 bases). This CDR3 spans 15 amino acids. The V and J ends lost 0 bases and 1 base respectively, with 13 bases between them. Germline V CDR1 and CDR2: DFQATT, SNEGSKA (reference sequence). The CDR3 region has the DNA TGCAGTGCTAGAGATGGCGAGACAGGTTCCTACGAGCAGTACTTC. Translated: CSARDGETGSYEQYF.

This clonotype showed up many times. The chain is built from TRBV20-1 and TRBJ1-4; D is perhaps TRBD1 (6 bases). CDR3 length equals 14 residues. Trimming shortened V by 1 base and J by 3 bases, and 9 bases separated the two germline ends. CDR1 DFQATT and CDR2 SNEGSKA come from the germline V gene (reference sequence). Here the CDR3 reads CSARVQGSNEKLFF. The CDR3 DNA reads as TGCAGTGCTAGAGTTCAGGGGTCTAATGAAAAACTGTTTTTT.

This clonotype occurred a few times. The chain links TRBV9 to TRBJ2-2; D is uncertain. There are 17 residues in the CDR3. Per the germline V gene, CDR1 is SGDLS and CDR2 is YYNGEE. The V and J ends lost 4 bases and 0 bases respectively, with 16 bases between them. CDR3 amino acids: CASSPRVGGANTGELFF. The CDR3 DNA reads as TGTGCCAGCAGCCCTCGGGTGGGCGGCGCGAACACCGGGGAGCTGTTTTTT.

Comment on this clonotype: One base away lies a much larger clone, so this may be a sequencing read error. This rearrangement joins TRBV28 to TRBJ1-2, with 9 bases identical to TRBD1. The CDR3 totals 14 residues. CDR1 MDHEN and CDR2 SYDVKM come from the germline V gene. The CDR3 here is CAGSVGTGLYGYTF. The CDR3 bases are TGTGCCGGCAGTGTCGGGACAGGGCTTTATGGCTACACCTTC.

This clonotype has at least ten counts. The V and J genes are TRBV7-9 and TRBJ2-7; D possibly corresponds to TRBD1 (5 bases). Trimming stripped 1 base from V and 6 bases from J, with 10 bases between. Germline CDR1 SEHNR, CDR2 FQNEAQ (reference sequence). The CDR3 has 13 residues. CDR3 DNA sequence: TGTGCCAGCAGCTTAGAAGGGGCAACCGAGCAGTACTTC. This gives the protein CASSLEGATEQYF.

This clonotype appeared many times. The chain couples TRBV7-9 to TRBJ2-2; D may be TRBD1 or TRBD2 (5 bases each). Germline values: CDR1 SEHNR, CDR2 FQNEAQ (reference sequence). V was trimmed by 1 base and J by 4 bases, leaving 13 bases between them. The CDR3 totals 16 residues. The CDR3 loop reads CASSLGGIPSTGELFF. CDR3 bases: TGTGCCAGCAGCTTAGGGGGGATACCCAGCACCGGGGAGCTGTTTTTT. The full variable domain, its missing parts supplied by reference TRBV7-9 and TRBJ2-2, is DTGVSQNPRHKITKRGQNVTFRCDPISEHNRLYWYRQTLGQGPEFLTYFQNEAQLEKSRLLSDRFSAERPKGSFSTLEIQRTEQGDSAMYLCASSLGGIPSTGELFFGEGSRLTVL.

Many counts were recorded for this clonotype. CDR3 nucleotide sequence: TGTGCCAGCAGTTTAACGACCCCCCCTTCCCCGGATACGCAGTATTTT. It is translated as CASSLTTPPSPDTQYF. The V gene is TRBV28, the J gene TRBJ2-3; D is unclear. The CDR3 spans 16 residues. Germline V gene data show CDR1 as MDHEN and CDR2 as SYDVKM. Trimming stripped 2 bases from V and 6 bases from J, with 18 bases between. Full variable domain (rest looked up from reference TRBV28 and TRBJ2-3): DVKVTQSSRYLVKRTGEKVFLECVQDMDHENMFWYRQDPGLGLRLIYFSYDVKMKEKGDIPEGYSVSREKKERFSLILESASTNQTSMYLCASSLTTPPSPDTQYFGPGTRLTVL.

The genes are TRBV20-1 and TRBJ2-7; TRBD2 might be the D (5 bases). The V end lost 3 bases, the J end lost 4 bases, and 16 bases lay between the germline ends. The CDR3 loop spans 14 amino acids. Germline CDR1 DFQATT, CDR2 SNEGSKA (reference sequence). The CDR3 DNA sequence: TGCAGTGCTAGGCCGGACTGGTCGGGTTACGAGCAGTACTTC. Its protein product is CSARPDWSGYEQYF.

In DNA form, the CDR3 reads TGCAGTGCCCCCATCCTAGCAAAAGAGGTCTATGAGCAGTTCTTC. Its translation: CSAPILAKEVYEQFF. The rearrangement uses TRBV20-1 and TRBJ2-1, with D possibly being TRBD2 (5 bases). V gave up 6 bases and J gave up 8 bases, with 23 bases separating them. Germline CDR1 and CDR2: DFQATT and SNEGSKA (reference sequence). The CDR3 loop spans 15 amino acids.

This clonotype was seen repeatedly, ten times or more. V gene TRBV5-1 combines with J gene TRBJ2-5; 14 bases line up with TRBD2. CDR3 length equals 18 residues. Germline CDR1 is SGHRS and CDR2 is YFSETQ. V was clipped by 4 bases and J by 2 bases; unmatched bases: 10. CDR3 region: CASSRMGLAGVPQETQYF. Written as DNA, the CDR3 is TGCGCCAGCAGCAGAATGGGACTAGCGGGAGTCCCTCAAGAGACCCAGTACTTC.

This clonotype has more than one count but fewer than ten. The chain uses TRBV6-2 or TRBV6-3 and TRBJ2-7; D is uncertain. V was clipped by 4 bases and J by 6 bases, with 10 bases between them. The CDR3 extends over 12 amino acids. Germline CDR1 is MNHEY and CDR2 is SVGEGT. CDR3 protein: CASSSVSGEQYF. The CDR3 DNA reads as TGTGCCAGCAGTTCTGTCAGTGGCGAGCAGTACTTC.

This clonotype was found a few times. The gene calls are TRBV11-2 and TRBJ2-7; 8 nucleotides agree with TRBD2. V was pared by 5 bases and J by 4 bases, with 4 bases of the junction left unmatched. Germline V gene lookup returns CDR1 SGHAT and CDR2 FQNNGV. The CDR3 contains 13 residues. The CDR3 region is CASSASGSYEQYF. In DNA form, the CDR3 reads TGTGCCAGCAGCGCAAGCGGGAGTTACGAGCAGTACTTC.

This clonotype was recorded a few times. Sequence at one end of the junction differs from germline and may be a read error. The gene calls are TRBV7-6 and TRBJ1-4, with a weak D call TRBD1 (5 bases). Germline CDR1 reads SGHVS; CDR2 reads FNYEAQ. The CDR3 covers 14 residues. Written as DNA, the CDR3 is TGTGCCTGCAGCTTAGTCCCGGAGGGGGAAAAACTGTTTTTT. Translation: CACSLVPEGEKLFF.

Notes on this clonotype: This clone may be a read error of a much larger clone one base away. The V and J genes are TRBV7-9 and TRBJ2-7; D is possibly TRBD1 or TRBD2 (6 bases each). CDR1 is SEHNR, CDR2 FQNEAQ, per germline (reference sequence). V was pared by 5 bases and J by 0 bases, with 11 bases between. The CDR3 contains 14 residues. CDR3: CASSQTGASYEQYF. The CDR3 nucleotides read TGTGCCAGCAGCCAGACGGGGGCCTCCTACGAGCAGTACTTC.

This clonotype occurred many times. This chain links TRBV28 with TRBJ2-5, with 10 positions matching TRBD1. Trimming took 8 bases from V and 3 from J; bases not matched to a gene: 12. This CDR3 has 16 amino acids. The germline CDR1 and CDR2 sequences are MDHEN and SYDVKM. CDR3 sequence: CASEEGTGDGEETQYF. The CDR3 nucleotides read TGTGCCAGCGAGGAGGGGACAGGGGATGGAGAAGAGACCCAGTACTTC.

The chain carries TRBV20-1 and TRBJ2-7; D ambiguous. V lost 0 bases to trimming and J lost 0 bases, with 12 bases between them. This CDR3 is built from 15 residues. Germline CDR1 is DFQATT and CDR2 is SNEGSKA (reference sequence). As DNA, the CDR3 is TGCAGTGCTAGAGATCTCGAGTCAAGCTCCTACGAGCAGTACTTC. It is translated as CSARDLESSSYEQYF.

Concerning this clonotype: This may arise from a read error, as a much more abundant clone is one base away. This is likely a read error, given that the CDR3 carries no conserved phenylalanine or tryptophan at its end. The rearrangement uses TRBV7-9 and TRBJ2-7; 7 bases agree with TRBD2. Trimming took 0 bases from V and 2 from J; bases not matched to a gene: 1. The CDR3 loop spans 14 amino acids. Looked up from germline, CDR1 is SEHNR and CDR2 is FQNEAQ (reference sequence). The CDR3 reads CASSLAGLAYEQYL. Written as DNA, the CDR3 is TGTGCCAGCAGCTTAGCCGGACTAGCCTACGAGCAGTACCTC.

J is TRBJ2-7 and V is TRBV12-3 or TRBV12-4; D gene uncertain. CDR3 size: 16 residues. Trimming cost V 1 base and J 0 bases, with 13 bases left between them. The CDR3, as DNA: TGTGCCAGCAGTTTAGTAGGTCACTGGGGCTCCTACGAGCAGTACTTC. It encodes CASSLVGHWGSYEQYF.

This clonotype occurred many times. The V gene is TRBV11-3, the J gene TRBJ2-6; 8 positions match TRBD1. Germline V gene lookup returns CDR1 SGHNT and CDR2 YENEEA. The ends lost 5 bases at V and 0 bases at J; junction bases unmatched: 9. This CDR3 contains 18 residues. The CDR3 region is CASSPTGQGNSGANVLTF. The CDR3 bases are TGTGCCAGCAGCCCGACAGGACAGGGAAACTCTGGGGCCAACGTCCTGACTTTC.

This clonotype occurred a few times. The V and J genes are TRBV19 and TRBJ2-6, with D possibly TRBD1 on 5 matching bases. The germline V gene encodes CDR1 LNHDA and CDR2 SQIVND (reference sequence). This CDR3 is 16 amino acids long. V was cut by 4 bases and J by 5 bases, with 15 bases left in between. The CDR3 sequence: CASSNRPLGWANVLTF. The CDR3 region has the DNA TGTGCCAGTAGTAACAGGCCGCTCGGGTGGGCCAACGTCCTGACTTTC.

In its sample, this clonotype was seen many times. The rearrangement joins TRBV7-6 to TRBJ2-7; D is possibly TRBD1 or TRBD2 (5 bases each). CDR3 size: 14 residues. Germline V gene lookup returns CDR1 SGHVS and CDR2 FNYEAQ. Trimming pared 5 bases from V and 1 base from J, leaving 12 bases between. The CDR3 DNA reads TGTGCCAGCAGCCCCGGGACCGAGTCCTACGAGCAGTACTTC. It translates to CASSPGTESYEQYF.

This clonotype was counted only a few times. The J gene is TRBJ2-1, the V gene TRBV6-2 or TRBV6-3; weak D call: TRBD2 (5 bases). Germline V lookup: CDR1 MNHEY, CDR2 SVGEGT. V gave up 6 bases and J gave up 3 bases, with 9 bases separating them. CDR3 length: 13 residues. The CDR3 sequence is CASSLAGYNEQFF. The CDR3 nucleotides read TGTGCCAGCAGCCTAGCTGGCTACAATGAGCAGTTCTTC.